The 19 T cell receptor beta chains listed next were all sequenced from one sample in a study of T cell clonotyping in hematopoietic cell transplantation. This table comes from immunoSEQ multiplex PCR, and its TCRdb copy is limited to in-frame clones, with some not included. The sample contains tens of thousands of clones, about 96% of which appear only once. Material for sequencing was peripheral blood mononuclear cells. These receptors came from a man in his thirties or forties in good health. Some clones in this sample may be carry-over from other donors' samples.

V and J are TRBV29-1 and TRBJ2-5; D perhaps matches TRBD2 (5 bases). CDR1 SQVTM and CDR2 ANQGSEA come from the germline V gene. V lost 7 bases, J lost 1 base, and 10 bases lay in between. This CDR3 has 12 amino acids. The CDR3 sequence: CSAARGQETQYF. The CDR3 DNA follows: TGCAGCGCCGCCCGGGGCCAAGAGACCCAGTACTTC.

The chain couples TRBV4-1 to TRBJ1-2; D is uncertain. With 0 bases removed from V and 7 bases from J, the gap between germline ends came to 9 bases. Germline V gives CDR1 MGHRA, CDR2 YSYEKL. CDR3 length equals 13 residues. The DNA for the CDR3 is TGCGCCAGCAGCCAAGATATACAGAGTGGCTACACCTTC. Protein sequence: CASSQDIQSGYTF.

The chain is built from TRBV15 and TRBJ2-1; no clear D. The CDR3 loop spans 12 amino acids. Germline CDR1 reads LNHNV; CDR2 reads YYDKDF (reference sequence). Trimming stripped 5 bases from V and 3 bases from J, with 5 bases between. For the CDR3, the DNA is TGTGCCACCAGCGCCTTCTACAATGAGCAGTTCTTC. It translates to CATSAFYNEQFF.

This chain connects TRBV5-1 to TRBJ2-2, with 7 bases identical to TRBD2. V lost 0 bases, J lost 0 bases, and 2 bases stayed unmatched. Germline values: CDR1 SGHRS, CDR2 YFSETQ. The CDR3 is 16 amino acids. Written as DNA, the CDR3 is TGCGCCAGCAGCTTGGCGGGGACTACGAACACCGGGGAGCTGTTTTTT. Residues: CASSLAGTTNTGELFF.

The chain uses TRBV19 and TRBJ2-3, with no clear D. This CDR3 has 12 amino acids. V lost 1 base to trimming and J lost 5 bases, with 4 bases between them. Germline CDR1 is LNHDA and CDR2 is SQIVND (reference sequence). The CDR3 reads CASSIGGDTQYF. In nucleotides, the CDR3 is TGTGCCAGTAGTATAGGGGGAGATACGCAGTATTTT.

V usage is TRBV19 and J usage is TRBJ1-2; 10 bases are shared with TRBD1. Germline V CDR1 and CDR2: LNHDA, SQIVND (reference sequence). The CDR3 sequence is 16 residues long. The junction had 10 bases not matched to a gene; V was cut back by 5 bases and J by 4 bases. CDR3 bases: TGTGCCAGTAGTCTCACCGGGACAGGGGATCTCTATGGCTACACCTTC. Translation: CASSLTGTGDLYGYTF.

The chain links TRBV6-1 to TRBJ2-7; 9 bases map to TRBD1. Germline assignment: CDR1 MNHNS and CDR2 SASEGT. Trimming removed 2 bases from V and 5 bases from J; junction bases left unmatched: 10. The CDR3 extends over 16 amino acids. CDR3 bases: TGTGCCAGCAGTGAAAGCTCCGGGACAGGGAACGACGAGCAGTACTTC. Protein sequence: CASSESSGTGNDEQYF.

The V call is TRBV5-6, the J call TRBJ2-7; unclear D gene. CDR1 and CDR2 from the germline V gene are SGHDT and YYEEEE. The germline V and J ends were trimmed by 4 bases and 7 bases, with 12 bases remaining between them. This CDR3 contains 12 residues. The CDR3 reads CASSILPGEQYF. The CDR3 nucleotides are TGTGCCAGCAGCATACTCCCTGGGGAGCAGTACTTC.

This clone was picked up one time. The V call is TRBV9, the J call TRBJ2-1; unclear D gene. Trimming cost V 0 bases and J 1 base, with 11 bases left between them. From germline, CDR1 is SGDLS and CDR2 YYNGEE. CDR3 length: 16 amino acids. CDR3 residues: CASSVGLSGSYNEQFF. The DNA for the CDR3 is TGTGCCAGCAGCGTAGGACTCTCCGGTTCCTACAATGAGCAGTTCTTC.

The chain couples TRBV29-1 to TRBJ1-4, with D unresolved. Germline lookup yields CDR1 SQVTM and CDR2 ANQGSEA. Deletions cut 6 bases from V and 2 bases from J, with 10 bases between. The CDR3 has 13 amino acids. Written as DNA, the CDR3 is TGCAGCGTCGCGTTAGGCACTAATGAAAAACTGTTTTTT. Protein: CSVALGTNEKLFF.

The chain employs TRBV19 and TRBJ1-5, with 7 bases that match TRBD1. Germline values: CDR1 LNHDA, CDR2 SQIVND (reference sequence). V lost 3 bases to trimming and J lost 7 bases; unmatched junction nucleotides: 18. This CDR3 spans 18 amino acids. CDR3 DNA sequence: TGTGCCAGTAGTATCAATCAGCTTCGGACAGGACGGGCACAGCCCCAGCATTTT. Translating gives CASSINQLRTGRAQPQHF.

The chain links TRBV6-1 to TRBJ2-3; D is possibly TRBD1 (6 bases). CDR3 size: 14 residues. V was clipped by 8 bases and J by 0 bases, with 12 bases between them. Germline V gives CDR1 MNHNS, CDR2 SASEGT. The CDR3 reads CASALGASTDTQYF. The CDR3 nucleotides are TGTGCCAGCGCGTTGGGGGCGAGCACAGATACGCAGTATTTT.

The J gene is TRBJ2-6, the V gene TRBV14, with D maybe TRBD1 (6 bases). The CDR3 is made up of 15 amino acids. Germline CDR1 is SGHDN and CDR2 is FVKESK. The germline V and J ends were trimmed by 4 bases and 5 bases, with 12 bases remaining between them. The CDR3: CASSPQQGWANVLTF. CDR3 in DNA: TGTGCCAGCAGCCCCCAACAGGGTTGGGCCAACGTCCTGACTTTC.

The V gene is TRBV2, the J gene TRBJ2-7; TRBD1 or TRBD2 may be the D gene (5 bases each). Germline values: CDR1 SNHLY, CDR2 FYNNEI. The V end was cut by 7 bases, the J end by 6 bases, with 19 bases between. The CDR3 sequence is 14 residues long. DNA of the CDR3: TGTGCCAGCAATTGGGACGGAGGTCCGGGCGAGCAGTACTTC. Amino acids: CASNWDGGPGEQYF.

The chain is built from TRBV7-2 and TRBJ2-7; D unresolved. The V and J ends lost 5 bases and 0 bases respectively, with 14 bases between them. The CDR3 consists of 15 residues. The germline V gene encodes CDR1 SGHTA and CDR2 FQGNSA. The CDR3 region is CASSPTWADSYEQYF. CDR3 DNA sequence: TGTGCCAGCAGCCCCACGTGGGCGGACTCCTACGAGCAGTACTTC.

This chain links TRBV2 with TRBJ2-1, with TRBD2 as a possible D gene (6 bases). The CDR3 has 19 amino acids. Germline V lookup: CDR1 SNHLY, CDR2 FYNNEI. V was trimmed by 6 bases and J by 0 bases, leaving 24 bases between them. The CDR3 is CASSPITFASEASYNEQFF. CDR3 coding DNA: TGTGCCAGCAGCCCTATCACGTTCGCTAGCGAAGCCTCCTACAATGAGCAGTTCTTC. Full variable domain (missing parts from reference TRBV2 and TRBJ2-1): EPEVTQTPSHQVTQMGQEVILRCVPISNHLYFYWYRQILGQKVEFLVSFYNNEISEKSEIFDDQFSVERPDGSNFTLKIRSTKLEDSAMYFCASSPITFASEASYNEQFFGPGTRLTVL.

This clone was observed a single time. This sequence joins TRBV19 and TRBJ1-4, with 7 nucleotides matching TRBD1. V shed 4 bases and J 5 bases; nucleotides not matched to a gene: 10. This CDR3 is 16 amino acids long. Germline V gene lookup returns CDR1 LNHDA and CDR2 SQIVND (reference sequence). DNA for the CDR3: TGTGCCAGTAGTAGGCTCCCACAGGGGTTGAATGAAAAACTGTTTTTT. Its protein product is CASSRLPQGLNEKLFF.

This chain links TRBV14 with TRBJ1-6; a possible D gene is TRBD1 (5 bases). Germline V gives CDR1 SGHDN, CDR2 FVKESK. This CDR3 has 13 amino acids. V lost 4 bases and J 5 bases, leaving 6 bases between the germline ends. The DNA for the CDR3 is TGTGCCAGCAGCCGGGACCATAATTCACCCCTCCACTTT. It codes for CASSRDHNSPLHF.

V is TRBV19 and J is TRBJ1-4; TRBD1 aligns across 9 bases. This CDR3 has 14 amino acids. Looked up from germline, CDR1 is LNHDA and CDR2 is SQIVND (reference sequence). V shed 6 bases and J 3 bases; nucleotides not matched to a gene: 2. CDR3 in DNA: TGTGCCAGTAGGGACAGGGGATCTAATGAAAAACTGTTTTTT. This translates into CASRDRGSNEKLFF.